This is a list of T cell receptor beta chains from one sample in a study of a mutant IDH1 vaccine in newly diagnosed glioma. Profiled with immunoSEQ multiplex PCR; TCRdb holds only in-frame clones, not every one. Of about 42,000 clones listed, approximately 80% were seen once; the top ten hold roughly 5.5%. Their specific antigens are unknown. The sample consisted of PBMCs, taken from a glioma patient whose treatment included an IDH1 peptide vaccine. These receptors originate from a woman aged 45-59 years with glioma. Both conserved end residues are part of each CDR3. Fields, in order: V gene, J gene, D gene, clone size, CDR3 DNA, CDR3 protein. The D gene is left open where the match is weak. A clone size is listed for some rows: how often the clone was seen (once, few, many), or a class if it is expanded.

V: TRBV2; J: TRBJ2-3; D: TRBD2; size: -; DNA: TGTGCCAGCATCACCGGGCTAGCGGGGGCCACAGATACGCAGTATTTT; CDR3: CASITGLAGATDTQYF
V: TRBV19; J: TRBJ1-2; D: -; size: -; DNA: TGTGCCAGTAGTATCGGGGTTGGTGGCTACACCTTC; CDR3: CASSIGVGGYTF
V: TRBV9; J: TRBJ2-1; D: TRBD1; size: -; DNA: TGTGCCAGCAGCGTCACAGGGGGCAAGGTGTACAATGAGCAGTTCTTC; CDR3: CASSVTGGKVYNEQFF
V: TRBV14; J: TRBJ1-5; D: -; size: -; DNA: TGTGCCAGCAGCCAAGACGAGGCTCAGCCCCAGCATTTT; CDR3: CASSQDEAQPQHF
V: TRBV6-5; J: TRBJ2-7; D: -; size: -; DNA: TGTGCCAGCAGTTACAGCCGGACCGACCCCTACGAGCAGTACTTC; CDR3: CASSYSRTDPYEQYF
V: TRBV4-1; J: TRBJ2-7; D: -; size: -; DNA: TGCGCCAGCAGCCAAGACGGACGCTCCGGGGGTTACGAGCAGTACTTC; CDR3: CASSQDGRSGGYEQYF
V: TRBV29-1; J: TRBJ1-1; D: TRBD1; size: -; DNA: TGCAGCGTTCAGGGGGACCGGATCACTGAAGCTTTCTTT; CDR3: CSVQGDRITEAFF
V: TRBV5-4; J: TRBJ1-6; D: -; size: -; DNA: TGTGCCAGCAGCTCCAGATTGGGAGCTAATTCACCCCTCCACTTT; CDR3: CASSSRLGANSPLHF
V: TRBV11-2; J: TRBJ1-4; D: -; size: -; DNA: TGTGCCAGCAGCTTTTATCGGGGGAGTGGTGAAAAACTGTTTTTT; CDR3: CASSFYRGSGEKLFF
V: TRBV29-1; J: TRBJ1-2; D: TRBD1; size: -; DNA: TGCAGCGTTGATAGGTACAGGGGGTCTGGCTACACCTTC; CDR3: CSVDRYRGSGYTF
V: TRBV4-2; J: TRBJ2-4; D: -; size: -; DNA: TGTGCCAGCAGCCGTGCGGGGCCCCTAGCCAAAAACATTCAGTACTTC; CDR3: CASSRAGPLAKNIQYF
V: TRBV6-6; J: TRBJ2-7; D: TRBD1; size: -; DNA: TGTGCCAGCACTTTAACGGGACAGAGCTACGAGCAGTACTTC; CDR3: CASTLTGQSYEQYF
V: TRBV27; J: TRBJ1-1; D: TRBD1; size: -; DNA: TGTGCCAGCCACAGGGGCACTGAAGCTTTCTTT; CDR3: CASHRGTEAFF
V: TRBV9; J: TRBJ1-1; D: -; size: few; DNA: TGTGCCAGCAGCGCTTCAGGGACGGGCTGGAGCACTGAAGCTTTCTTT; CDR3: CASSASGTGWSTEAFF
V: TRBV10-1; J: TRBJ1-6; D: TRBD1; size: once; DNA: TGCGCCAGCAGTGAAGGAGGGGGCCCGTATAGTTCACCCCTCCACTTT; CDR3: CASSEGGGPYSSPLHF
V: TRBV19; J: TRBJ1-4; D: -; size: -; DNA: TGTGCCAGTAGTATTTCTCGGAGCAAGGAAAAACTGTTTTTT; CDR3: CASSISRSKEKLFF
V: TRBV4-3; J: TRBJ2-2; D: -; size: -; DNA: TGCGCCAGCAGCCCATTAGGGACACTGAACACCGGGGAGCTGTTTTTT; CDR3: CASSPLGTLNTGELFF
V: TRBV5-6; J: TRBJ2-2; D: TRBD2; size: -; DNA: TGTGCCAGCAGCCCGGGACTAGGCGGGACCGGGGAGCTGTTTTTT; CDR3: CASSPGLGGTGELFF
V: TRBV6-5; J: TRBJ1-2; D: TRBD1; size: once; DNA: TGTGCCAGCAGACCGGACAGGGGCGCTTATGGCTACACCTTC; CDR3: CASRPDRGAYGYTF
V: TRBV4-1; J: TRBJ2-4; D: TRBD2; size: -; DNA: TGCGCCAGCAGCCTTCAAATGACTAGCGGGGGGGCCGGAACGGGCAAAAACATTCAGTACTTC; CDR3: CASSLQMTSGGAGTGKNIQYF
V: TRBV27; J: TRBJ1-5; D: -; size: -; DNA: TGTGCCAGCAGTTTTCGGGTGAGCAATCAGCCCCAGCATTTT; CDR3: CASSFRVSNQPQHF
V: TRBV19; J: TRBJ1-5; D: TRBD1; size: -; DNA: TGTGCCAGTAGTATTGTCAGGGGGGAGGGGGCCCAGCATTTT; CDR3: CASSIVRGEGAQHF
V: TRBV7-9; J: TRBJ2-3; D: -; size: -; DNA: TGTGCCAGCAGCCAGGGGCTAGCTGACACAGATACGCAGTATTTT; CDR3: CASSQGLADTDTQYF
V: TRBV5-1; J: TRBJ1-2; D: -; size: once; DNA: TGCGCCAGCAGCCGGGAACTAGCTAACTATGGCTACACCTTC; CDR3: CASSRELANYGYTF
V: TRBV2; J: TRBJ2-5; D: -; size: -; DNA: TGTGCCAGCAGCCTCAGGGGGGACTTCGTTCAAGAGACCCAGTACTTC; CDR3: CASSLRGDFVQETQYF
V: TRBV6-4; J: TRBJ1-4; D: -; size: -; DNA: TGTGCCAGCAGTGGCACAGTAGAACTGTTTTTT; CDR3: CASSGTVELFF
V: TRBV7-2; J: TRBJ2-5; D: TRBD1; size: once; DNA: TGTGCCAGCAGCTTGGACAGGGAGGAGACCCAGTACTTC; CDR3: CASSLDREETQYF
V: TRBV5-1; J: TRBJ1-3; D: -; size: -; DNA: TGCGCCAGCAGCTTGGCCCGAGGCTCTGGAAACACCATATATTTT; CDR3: CASSLARGSGNTIYF
V: TRBV5-4; J: TRBJ2-5; D: TRBD2; size: once; DNA: TGTGCCAGCAGCTTGGGACTAGCGGGGGGGGAGACCCAGTACTTC; CDR3: CASSLGLAGGETQYF
V: TRBV30; J: TRBJ1-2; D: -; size: few; DNA: TGTGCCTGGATTGAGGGCGGGGTAGTAAACTATGGCTACACCTTC; CDR3: CAWIEGGVVNYGYTF
V: TRBV7-2; J: TRBJ2-1; D: TRBD1; size: -; DNA: TGTGCCAGCAGCCAAGACAGGGGCTCCTACAATGAGCAGTTCTTC; CDR3: CASSQDRGSYNEQFF
V: TRBV19; J: TRBJ1-1; D: TRBD1; size: -; DNA: TGTGCCAGTACCCCACCGGGACAGCTTACTGAAGCTTTCTTT; CDR3: CASTPPGQLTEAFF
V: TRBV29-1; J: TRBJ2-3; D: -; size: -; DNA: TGCAGCGTTGACTCGCCGGATTACACTAGCACAGATACGCAGTATTTT; CDR3: CSVDSPDYTSTDTQYF
V: TRBV6-6; J: TRBJ2-1; D: TRBD2; size: -; DNA: TGTGCCATAAGTGGACTAGTCAATGAGCAGTTCTTC; CDR3: CAISGLVNEQFF
V: TRBV19; J: TRBJ1-1; D: -; size: few; DNA: TGTGCCAGTGGAGTAGACAGGACCACTGAAGCTTTCTTT; CDR3: CASGVDRTTEAFF